A selection of T cell receptor beta chains follows, all from one sample in a study of blood T cell repertoires in COVID-19. Clones were read by immunoSEQ multiplex PCR, and TCRdb kept only the in-frame ones, dropping some. The sample has some 200,000 clones, around 84% seen once; the top ten hold over 13%. Sequencing was done on a sample of peripheral blood. These receptors came from a man younger than 45 with active or convalescent COVID-19. Both conserved end residues are part of each CDR3. A D gene is named only where the DNA matches it firmly. Clone size is shown for a subset of rows, as once, few, many or a class of expanded clone.

-,TRBV18,TRBD1,TRBJ1-5,CASSPLGQGPEPQHF,TGTGCCAGCTCACCACTGGGACAGGGGCCGGAGCCCCAGCATTTT
once,TRBV7-9,-,TRBJ2-2,CASSRGDSPGTGELFF,TGTGCCAGCAGCAGAGGGGACTCCCCGGGCACCGGGGAGCTGTTTTTT
-,TRBV7-9,-,TRBJ2-3,CASSPRESGDTQYF,TGTGCCAGCAGCCCCCGGGAGTCTGGCGATACGCAGTATTTT
-,TRBV11-2,-,TRBJ1-4,CASSLLQGGNEKLFF,TGTGCCAGCAGCTTATTGCAGGGAGGTAATGAAAAACTGTTTTTT
-,TRBV5-5,TRBD1,TRBJ2-7,CASSTGDSYEQYF,TGTGCCAGCAGCACTGGGGACAGCTACGAGCAGTACTTC
-,TRBV7-2,-,TRBJ2-7,CASSLAFSGETYEQYF,TGTGCCAGCAGCTTAGCGTTTTCAGGGGAAACCTACGAGCAGTACTTC
-,TRBV5-8,-,TRBJ1-2,CASSLAPGLDYGYTF,TGTGCCAGCAGCTTAGCCCCGGGGTTAGACTATGGCTACACCTTC
-,TRBV11-3,-,TRBJ1-1,CASSRQGAKTFF,TGTGCCAGCAGCCGTCAAGGGGCGAAAACTTTCTTT
-,TRBV5-1,TRBD1,TRBJ1-2,CASSSTGGVSNYGYTF,TGCGCCAGCAGCTCGACAGGGGGCGTGAGTAACTATGGCTACACCTTC
many,TRBV28,TRBD1,TRBJ2-2,CASRIQGGRGELFF,TGTGCCAGCAGAATACAGGGGGGTCGCGGGGAGCTGTTTTTT
-,TRBV18,TRBD1,TRBJ1-3,CASSPGTGAGNTIYF,TGTGCCAGCTCACCAGGGACAGGAGCTGGAAACACCATATATTTT
few,TRBV11-3,-,TRBJ1-5,CASSFKGSGVKQPQHF,TGTGCCAGCAGCTTTAAGGGATCAGGGGTCAAGCAGCCCCAGCATTTT
-,TRBV28,TRBD1,TRBJ1-5,CASSLGQGAPFGNQPQHF,TGTGCCAGCAGTTTAGGACAGGGGGCCCCCTTCGGCAATCAGCCCCAGCATTTT
few,TRBV11-2,-,TRBJ2-1,CASSFRDLSSYNEQFF,TGTGCCAGCAGCTTTCGGGATTTGAGCTCCTACAATGAGCAGTTCTTC
-,TRBV30,TRBD1,TRBJ1-2,CAWRGGGAHGYTF,TGTGCCTGGAGAGGAGGGGGCGCGCACGGCTACACCTTC
-,TRBV23-1,-,TRBJ1-5,CASSQRGGGDSNQPQHF,TGCGCCAGCAGTCAAAGGGGGGGAGGAGATAGCAATCAGCCCCAGCATTTT
once,TRBV6-2/TRBV6-3,-,TRBJ2-2,CASSQRGLGELFF,TGTGCCAGCAGCCAACGAGGTCTCGGGGAGCTGTTTTTT
-,TRBV10-2,TRBD2,TRBJ2-1,CASRSGTSERSYNEQFF,TGCGCCAGCAGGTCCGGGACTAGCGAACGTTCCTACAATGAGCAGTTCTTC
-,TRBV7-9,TRBD1,TRBJ2-3,CASSLMQGAGDTQYF,TGTGCCAGCAGCTTGATGCAGGGGGCGGGAGATACGCAGTATTTT
-,TRBV6-2/TRBV6-3,-,TRBJ1-1,CASSYGAPEAFF,TGTGCCAGCAGTTACGGGGCCCCCGAAGCTTTCTTT
-,TRBV27,TRBD1,TRBJ1-1,CASSLQGGTEAFF,TGTGCCAGCAGTTTACAGGGGGGCACTGAAGCTTTCTTT
few,TRBV11-3,TRBD2,TRBJ2-1,CASSFGASGDVEQFF,TGTGCCAGCAGCTTTGGGGCTAGCGGGGATGTTGAGCAGTTCTTC
few,TRBV7-9,TRBD2,TRBJ2-7,CASSPGLADYEQYF,TGTGCCAGCAGCCCGGGACTAGCGGACTACGAGCAGTACTTC
-,TRBV4-3,TRBD1,TRBJ1-3,CASSQDFATGPGNTIYF,TGCGCCAGCAGCCAAGATTTCGCGACAGGGCCCGGAAACACCATATATTTT
-,TRBV10-2,TRBD2,TRBJ2-1,CASSEELAGGRNEQFF,TGCGCCAGCAGTGAGGAGCTAGCGGGGGGGCGCAATGAGCAGTTCTTC
once,TRBV10-1,-,TRBJ1-1,CASSGPTENTEAFF,TGCGCCAGCAGTGGACCCACAGAGAACACTGAAGCTTTCTTT
-,TRBV30,-,TRBJ1-3,CAWRAWGGAENTIYF,TGTGCCTGGAGAGCGTGGGGGGGTGCGGAAAACACCATATATTTT
-,TRBV4-1,TRBD1,TRBJ1-2,CASSHGTATLYGYTF,TGCGCCAGCAGCCACGGGACAGCCACCCTCTATGGCTACACCTTC
-,TRBV7-9,-,TRBJ1-2,CAVGGGGYTF,TGTGCCGTAGGTGGAGGTGGCTACACCTTC
-,TRBV10-3,TRBD1,TRBJ1-3,CAITGDSSGNTIYF,TGTGCCATCACCGGGGACAGCTCTGGAAACACCATATATTTT
-,TRBV29-1,TRBD1,TRBJ2-5,CSVDLGTGVTQYF,TGCAGCGTTGATCTAGGGACAGGGGTGACCCAGTACTTC
-,TRBV24-1,TRBD1,TRBJ1-2,CATSARAGTGSDPYGYTF,TGTGCCACCAGTGCCCGTGCCGGGACAGGCTCTGACCCATATGGCTACACCTTC
-,TRBV19,-,TRBJ1-2,CASRDQWGGGTHGYTF,TGTGCCAGCCGGGATCAATGGGGGGGCGGAACCCATGGCTACACCTTC
few,TRBV20-1,TRBD2,TRBJ2-1,CSASLLAAYSYNEQFF,TGCAGTGCTAGTTTGCTAGCGGCTTACTCCTACAATGAGCAGTTCTTC
-,TRBV3-1/TRBV3-2,TRBD1,TRBJ1-2,CASSQGTGERYGYTF,TGTGCCAGCAGCCAAGGGACAGGGGAGCGGTATGGCTACACCTTC
-,TRBV2,-,TRBJ1-2,CASSSIPEGYGYTF,TGTGCCAGCAGCTCGATCCCGGAGGGCTATGGCTACACCTTC
-,TRBV9,TRBD2,TRBJ2-1,CASSVVGSSGIYNEQFF,TGTGCCAGCAGCGTAGTAGGGTCTAGCGGAATCTACAATGAGCAGTTCTTC
-,TRBV4-1,TRBD2,TRBJ2-1,CASSQPVLRERAYNEQFF,TGCGCCAGCAGCCAACCCGTTTTGCGGGAGAGGGCCTACAATGAGCAGTTCTTC
-,TRBV10-2,TRBD2,TRBJ2-1,CASRTSGSVYNEQFF,TGCGCCAGCAGGACTAGCGGGAGCGTCTACAATGAGCAGTTCTTC
-,TRBV6-5,-,TRBJ1-1,CASSYSLTGNTEAFF,TGTGCCAGCAGTTACTCGTTAACTGGGAACACTGAAGCTTTCTTT
-,TRBV9,TRBD1,TRBJ2-2,CASSILRDRANTGELFF,TGTGCCAGCAGCATCCTCCGGGACAGGGCTAATACCGGGGAGCTGTTTTTT
-,TRBV6-2/TRBV6-3,TRBD2,TRBJ2-5,CASSTGTSLFWTQYF,TGTGCCAGCAGTACCGGGACTAGCCTTTTCTGGACCCAGTACTTC
-,TRBV28,-,TRBJ2-3,CASSPPGIIATDTQYF,TGTGCCAGCAGTCCTCCCGGGATTATAGCGACAGATACGCAGTATTTT